Below are 20 T cell receptor beta chains sequenced from a single sample in a study of T cell repertoires in cytomegalovirus infection. TCRdb called the reads again in MiXCR, with one record for every CDR3 protein. The sample holds roughly 990,000 distinct CDR3 sequences; roughly a third are singletons and the top ten take 13%. Their antigens remain unidentified. The sequences come from cultured CD8+ T cells from PBMCs, collected from culture after CMV antigen stimulation. Every receptor here comes from a human donor in good health (CMV status not recorded). Some clones in this sample may be carry-over from other donors' samples.

This clonotype was detected a few times. V usage is TRBV15 and J usage is TRBJ2-1; TRBD1 is a possible D gene (6 bases). The germline V and J ends were trimmed by 1 base and 7 bases, with 14 bases remaining between them. Germline lookup yields CDR1 LNHNV and CDR2 YYDKDF (reference sequence). This CDR3 is 15 amino acids long. CDR3 residues: CATSRARWGQNEQFF. The CDR3 bases are TGTGCCACCAGCAGAGCCCGGTGGGGGCAGAATGAGCAGTTCTTC.

In regard to this clonotype: Given the absence of the conserved phenylalanine or tryptophan at the CDR3 end, a read error is likely. The chain carries TRBV7-2 and TRBJ2-4, with a possible D match to TRBD2 (7 bases). Trimming cost V 2 bases and J 0 bases, with 20 bases left between them. CDR3 size: 19 residues. Germline V gives CDR1 SGHTA, CDR2 FQGNSA. CDR3 protein: CASSLSLGGASLAKNIQYV. In DNA form, the CDR3 reads TGTGCCAGCAGCTTATCCCTTGGGGGGGCGTCACTAGCCAAAAACATTCAGTACGTC.

The table lists this clonotype with a few counts. This chain joins TRBV7-2 and TRBJ2-3; possibly TRBD2 for D (5 bases). Between the trimmed V and J ends, which lost 2 bases and 5 bases, there was a span of 11 bases. The CDR3 length is 14 residues. Germline V CDR1 and CDR2: SGHTA, FQGNSA. The CDR3 DNA is TGTGCCAGCAGCTTAAATTCGCGGGTAGATACGCAGTATTTT. This codes for CASSLNSRVDTQYF.

This clonotype appeared a few times. This rearrangement joins TRBV12-3 or TRBV12-4 to TRBJ1-2, with 9 bases that match TRBD1. The CDR3 is 15 amino acids. Trimming took 7 bases from V and 2 from J; bases not matched to a gene: 8. The CDR3 sequence: CASTKQGAVNYGYTF. DNA for the CDR3: TGTGCCAGCACCAAACAGGGGGCGGTGAACTATGGCTACACCTTC.

This clonotype appeared many times. This sequence joins TRBV7-9 and TRBJ1-2, with D hard to call. CDR1 is SEHNR, CDR2 FQNEAQ, per germline (reference sequence). Trimming left V 0 bases short and J 4 bases short, with 18 bases between. This CDR3 region has 17 residues. Written as DNA, the CDR3 is TGTGCCAGCAGCTTAGCGCAGTACGGGCCAGCCATCTATGGCTACACCTTC. This codes for CASSLAQYGPAIYGYTF.

This clonotype was detected only a few times. The chain uses TRBV27 and TRBJ1-1; no firm D call. The V end was cut by 0 bases, the J end by 0 bases, with 11 bases between. Looked up from germline, CDR1 is MNHEY and CDR2 is SMNVEV (reference sequence). This CDR3 has 16 residues. CDR3 amino acids: CASSLSPEKMNTEAFF. Here the CDR3 DNA reads TGTGCCAGCAGTTTATCCCCAGAGAAAATGAACACTGAAGCTTTCTTT.

About this clonotype: This may stem from a read error, because a much larger clone lies one nucleotide away. V usage is TRBV7-6 and J usage is TRBJ2-2; weak D call: TRBD1 (5 bases). Germline loops: CDR1 SGHVS, CDR2 FNYEAQ. The CDR3 is 15 residues long. CDR3 nucleotides: TGTACCAGCAGCTTAGCTACAGGACACACCGGGGAGCTGTTTTTT. Amino acid sequence: CTSSLATGHTGELFF.

This clonotype appeared a few times. The gene calls are TRBV5-6 and TRBJ2-3, with D perhaps matching TRBD1 (5 bases). The CDR3 has 15 residues. CDR1 SGHDT and CDR2 YYEEEE come from the germline V gene. The ends were cut back, 7 bases at V and 0 bases at J, with 15 bases in the middle. CDR3 protein: CASGNVGLSTDTQYF. As DNA, the CDR3 is TGTGCCAGCGGCAATGTGGGGCTTAGCACAGATACGCAGTATTTT.

This clonotype has a count of ten or more. V and J are TRBV7-6 and TRBJ1-5; D is unresolved. V was trimmed by 5 bases and J by 9 bases, leaving 17 bases between them. CDR3 length: 14 residues. Germline CDR1 SGHVS, CDR2 FNYEAQ. Here the CDR3 DNA reads TGTGCCAGCAGCCAAAACGCAGTGGTTTCGCCCCAGCATTTT. Its protein product is CASSQNAVVSPQHF.

This rearrangement joins TRBV10-2 to TRBJ2-2, with 7 bases identical to TRBD2. The V segment lost 6 bases and the J segment 0 bases; nucleotides outside the gene matches: 4. CDR1 and CDR2 from the germline V gene are WSHSY and SAAADI. The CDR3 has 15 residues. Here the CDR3 reads CASRGLVTNTGELFF. The CDR3 DNA follows: TGCGCCAGCAGAGGACTAGTGACGAACACCGGGGAGCTGTTTTTT.

The CDR3 DNA reads TGTGCCAGCACCCTAGGGGTTAACGAGCAGTACTTC. Its translation is CASTLGVNEQYF. The rearrangement joins TRBV12-3 or TRBV12-4 to TRBJ2-7; perhaps TRBD1 as D (5 bases). Trimming stripped 7 bases from V and 5 bases from J, with 12 bases between. This CDR3 has 12 residues.

V usage is TRBV14 and J usage is TRBJ2-7, with D possibly matching TRBD2 (5 bases). The CDR3 totals 15 residues. The germline V gene has CDR1 SGHDN and CDR2 FVKESK. Deletions cut 0 bases from V and 1 base from J, with 10 bases between. CDR3 sequence: CASSQESGTSYEQYF. CDR3 DNA: TGTGCCAGCAGCCAAGAAAGCGGTACGTCCTACGAGCAGTACTTC.

This clonotype was seen more than once but under ten times. The gene calls are TRBV15 and TRBJ1-3; D not resolved. Trimming took off 3 bases at V and 2 bases at J, with 8 bases between the two ends. Germline V gene data show CDR1 as LNHNV and CDR2 as YYDKDF (reference sequence). The CDR3 spans 14 residues. This CDR3 is CATSSRITGNTIYF. CDR3 DNA sequence: TGTGCCACCAGCAGCAGGATTACTGGAAACACCATATATTTT.

V is TRBV6-1 and J is TRBJ2-7; 8 bases are a match to TRBD1. CDR1 is MNHNS, CDR2 SASEGT, per germline. CDR3 length: 18 amino acids. Unmatched junction bases numbered 10, after V lost 0 bases and J lost 0 bases. The CDR3 region is CASSEAQYWQGASYEQYF. In nucleotides, the CDR3 is TGTGCCAGCAGTGAAGCTCAATATTGGCAGGGGGCCTCCTACGAGCAGTACTTC.

This clonotype has more than one count but fewer than ten. V is TRBV15 and J is TRBJ1-1, with D maybe TRBD1 (5 bases). CDR3 size: 15 residues. V was trimmed by 0 bases and J by 5 bases, leaving 13 bases between them. Germline CDR1 is LNHNV and CDR2 is YYDKDF (reference sequence). CDR3 in DNA: TGTGCCACCAGCAGAGATAAAAGGGGAAGGACTGAAGCTTTCTTT. Translated: CATSRDKRGRTEAFF.

This clonotype was seen a few times. This rearrangement joins TRBV4-1 to TRBJ1-4, with 7 bases identical to TRBD1. V dropped 4 bases and J dropped 5; count of bases not matched to a gene: 7. In germline, CDR1 is MGHRA, CDR2 YSYEKL. The CDR3 sequence is 15 residues long. CDR3 DNA: TGCGCCAGCAGCCGAGAGGGACAGTCGAATGAAAAACTGTTTTTT. Amino acids: CASSREGQSNEKLFF.

The chain joins TRBV7-2 to TRBJ1-2; 10 positions match TRBD1. The CDR3 contains 15 residues. J lost 8 bases, V lost 1 base, and 7 bases had no gene match. In germline, CDR1 is SGHTA, CDR2 FQGNSA. The CDR3 is CASSLDDRGQGGYTF. The CDR3 region has the DNA TGTGCCAGCAGCTTAGATGACAGGGGGCAAGGGGGCTACACCTTC. The variable domain in full, with the rest retrieved from reference TRBV7-2 and TRBJ1-2, is GAGVSQSPSNKVTEKGKDVELRCDPISGHTALYWYRQSLGQGLEFLIYFQGNSAPDKSGLPSDRFSAERTGGSVSTLTIQRTQQEDSAVYLCASSLDDRGQGGYTFGSGTRLTVV.

The rearrangement joins TRBV7-6 to TRBJ1-5; D might be TRBD1 (5 bases). Germline V lookup: CDR1 SGHVS, CDR2 FNYEAQ. V lost 5 bases and J 4 bases, leaving 15 bases between the germline ends. The CDR3 loop spans 15 amino acids. CDR3 nucleotide sequence: TGTGCCAGCAGCCGGGTGGAGGAGGGGAATCAGCCCCAGCATTTT. Encoded protein: CASSRVEEGNQPQHF. Using reference TRBV7-6 and TRBJ1-5 for the parts outside the CDR3, the full variable domain is GAGVSQSPRYKVTKRGQDVALRCDPISGHVSLYWYRQALGQGPEFLTYFNYEAQQDKSGLPNDRFSAERPEGSISTLTIQRTEQRDSAMYRCASSRVEEGNQPQHFGDGTRLSIL.

The chain combines TRBV7-9 with TRBJ1-2; D is undetermined. The CDR3 is made up of 18 amino acids. Trimming shortened V by 5 bases and J by 6 bases, and 28 bases separated the two germline ends. The germline V gene encodes CDR1 SEHNR and CDR2 FQNEAQ (reference sequence). CDR3 in amino acids: CASSPVLAHAHSHDGYTF. CDR3 bases: TGTGCCAGCAGCCCCGTTCTGGCCCACGCCCATTCACACGATGGCTACACCTTC.

As for this clonotype: Germline is not matched at one junction end, which may reflect a read error. The chain is built from TRBV6-6 and TRBJ1-5; D is uncertain. The CDR3 contains 13 residues. Per germline, CDR1 MNHNY and CDR2 SVGAGI (reference sequence). CDR3 coding DNA: TGTGCCAGCACTCCCGGACGGAATCAGTCCCAGCATTTT. Translating it yields CASTPGRNQSQHF.